Listed below are T cell receptor beta chains from one sample, sequenced in a study of blood T cells in healthy people across ages. TCRdb independently ran MiXCR on the 5' RACE reads; one entry per CDR3 protein. The sample consists of about 800,000 distinct CDR3 sequences, roughly 50% of them appearing once. Sequences were obtained from blood. The receptors originated from a man aged 25 to 45 in good health. The CDR3 runs from the conserved cysteine through the conserved F or W.

v_call	j_call	cdr3_aa
TRBV14	TRBJ1-2	CASSQGRRDYTF
TRBV5-6	TRBJ2-5	CASSLEGRGEQYF
TRBV5-1	TRBJ2-1	CASSLVVHRLAGGNEQFF
TRBV3-1	TRBJ2-4	CASSQETGLAKNIQYF
TRBV4-3	TRBJ2-3	CASSQDSSYEPSTDTQYF
TRBV18	TRBJ1-2	CASSPGERHWGGYTF
TRBV7-2	TRBJ2-7	CASSKVDFNYEQYF
TRBV27	TRBJ2-7	CASSDTLGTHREQYF
TRBV27	TRBJ2-7	CTSSLGQAYEQYF
TRBV9	TRBJ2-7	CASSAGPSTYEQYF
TRBV5-8	TRBJ1-4	CASRTTNEKLFF
TRBV5-1	TRBJ2-5	CASSLAGTGYNEQYF
TRBV6-5	TRBJ1-1	CASSYSTGQTEAFF
TRBV9	TRBJ1-1	CASSRGNWNTEAFF
TRBV2	TRBJ1-5	CASSLGVSQHF
TRBV10-3	TRBJ2-7	CATRDYLYEQYF
TRBV20-1	TRBJ1-2	CSARGVGQTRVNYGYTF
TRBV2	TRBJ2-7	CASSEASAASLPYEQYF
TRBV3-1	.	CASSQGVAGGSSYEQYF
TRBV27	TRBJ2-1	CARRRDYNEQFF
TRBV7-9	TRBJ2-1	CGGALAVDEQFF
TRBV6-5	TRBJ1-1	CASSYWGARLVTEAFF
TRBV10-3	TRBJ1-2	CAITDGQEKGYTF
TRBV7-9	TRBJ2-5	CASSLSGNQETQYF
TRBV6-2/TRBV6-3	TRBJ2-1	CASRKTSGSYNEQFF
TRBV2	TRBJ2-7	CASRQTSGYEQYF
TRBV5-1	TRBJ1-2	CASSSGGEYYGYTF
TRBV6-6	TRBJ2-4	CASAPPGDRKNIQYF
TRBV4-2	TRBJ2-4	CASSPIAGLANEQYF